A selection of T cell receptor beta chains follows, all from one sample in a study of cytomegalovirus exposure and HLA in healthy donors. Some clones are missing from TCRdb's copy, which holds only in-frame ones; the method was immunoSEQ multiplex PCR. This sample has 95,000 to 150,000 clones, with more than 70% found just once. The specimen was PBMCs. Receptors originate from a woman aged 50 to 65 in good health and CMV-seropositive. The CDR3 runs from the conserved cysteine through the conserved F or W. The D gene is left open where the match is weak. The size entry is marked missing in some rows and otherwise reads once, few, many or a size class.

>TRBV11-3|TRBJ2-3|NA|NA
TGTGCCAGCACCCTGGTCGACAGTGGGGGCACAGATACGCAGTATTTT
CASTLVDSGGTDTQYF
>TRBV10-1|TRBJ2-3|NA|NA
TGCGCCAGCCCTTGGGGGGTAACCACAGATACGCAGTATTTT
CASPWGVTTDTQYF
>TRBV5-1|TRBJ2-7|NA|TRBD1
TGCGCCAGCAGCGGGTGGACAGGGGGCCCAAACGAGCAGTACTTC
CASSGWTGGPNEQYF
>TRBV10-3|TRBJ2-7|NA|TRBD2
TGTGCCATCAGTGAGGGGAGGGAGGGCAGGACCTACGAGCAGTACTTC
CAISEGREGRTYEQYF
>TRBV27|TRBJ2-1|NA|TRBD1
TGTGCCAGCAGTCCCGGGACAGGGGTGGCTAGCGGGTGGGGTGAGCAGTTCTTC
CASSPGTGVASGWGEQFF
>TRBV10-3|TRBJ1-5|NA|NA
TGTGCCATCAGGGGCAGCGGAGGCAATCAGCCCCAGCATTTT
CAIRGSGGNQPQHF
>TRBV9|TRBJ2-3|NA|NA
TGTGCCAGCAGCGCCCCCCCGGGGGAGGTGTGGACAGATACGCAGTATTTT
CASSAPPGEVWTDTQYF
>TRBV7-9|TRBJ2-7|NA|NA
TGTGCCAGCAGCTTAAGCGCCTCCTACGAGCAGTACTTC
CASSLSASYEQYF
>TRBV2|TRBJ2-2|NA|TRBD2
TGTGCCAGCAGTGAGGTCGCGGGAGGAACCGGGGAGCTGTTTTTT
CASSEVAGGTGELFF
>TRBV5-5|TRBJ2-5|NA|TRBD1
TGTGCCAGCAGCTCCGGGACAGCTCAAGAGACCCAGTACTTC
CASSSGTAQETQYF
>TRBV6-4|TRBJ2-7|NA|TRBD2
TGTGCCAGCAGTGACAAAAGGACTAGCGGGGAATCCTACGAGCAGTACTTC
CASSDKRTSGESYEQYF
>TRBV4-3|TRBJ2-1|NA|NA
TGCGCCAGCAGCCAAGATGTACAGATCACATACAATGAGCAGTTCTTC
CASSQDVQITYNEQFF
>TRBV29-1|TRBJ1-2|NA|NA
TGCAGCGTTGAAGAAAGGGAGGGGAGCTATGGCTACACCTTC
CSVEEREGSYGYTF
>TRBV7-8|TRBJ1-5|NA|TRBD1
TGTGCCAGCAGACGAAGACAGGGTCAGCCCCAGCATTTT
CASRRRQGQPQHF
>TRBV6-5|TRBJ2-1|NA|TRBD2
TGTGCCAGCAGTCCCCTTGGACTAGCGGACAATGAGCAGTTCTTC
CASSPLGLADNEQFF
>TRBV9|TRBJ2-1|NA|TRBD2
TGTGCCAGCAGCGTAGGATCGGGGGGGCGGAATGAGCAGTTCTTC
CASSVGSGGRNEQFF
>TRBV27|TRBJ2-1|NA|TRBD2
TGTGCCAGCAGTTCAGGACTAGCGGGAGTCAATGAGCAGTTCTTC
CASSSGLAGVNEQFF
>TRBV5-1|TRBJ1-1|NA|NA
TGCGCCAGCAGCTCGTTTATGGGGGGCACTGAAGCTTTCTTT
CASSSFMGGTEAFF
>TRBV4-1|TRBJ1-2|NA|TRBD1
TGCGCCAGCAGCCAAGATCCGCGACAGGGGTGGGAGGGCTACACCTTC
CASSQDPRQGWEGYTF
>TRBV7-2|TRBJ2-7|NA|TRBD2
TGTGCCAGCAGCTTAGGTGCAAGCGGGAGGGACTGGGGAAACGAGCAGTACTTC
CASSLGASGRDWGNEQYF
>TRBV7-8|TRBJ1-1|NA|NA
TGTGCCAGCAGCTTAGCGAGCATAACGGGGACTGAAGCTTTCTTT
CASSLASITGTEAFF
>TRBV7-3|TRBJ2-2|NA|NA
TGTGCCAGCAGCTTAACGGGGGGAATGGGAACCGGGGAGCTGTTTTTT
CASSLTGGMGTGELFF
>TRBV7-2|TRBJ2-3|NA|TRBD2
TGTGCCAGCAGCCTCGGGGGGGCAAGGTCAGATACGCAGTATTTT
CASSLGGARSDTQYF
>TRBV30|TRBJ2-3|NA|NA
TGTGCCTGGAGTCTGGGACTGATCACAGATACGCAGTATTTT
CAWSLGLITDTQYF
>TRBV19|TRBJ1-2|NA|TRBD1
TGTGCCAGTAGTGCACAGGGGGCCCTTAACTATGGCTACACCTTC
CASSAQGALNYGYTF
>TRBV27|TRBJ1-1|NA|TRBD1
TGTGCCAGCAGTCAACAGGGGGCGAACACTGAAGCTTTCTTT
CASSQQGANTEAFF
>TRBV2|TRBJ1-1|few|TRBD1
TGCGCCAGCAGTGAAGACAGGGTATGGCCCCACCCTGAAGCTTTCTTT
CASSEDRVWPHPEAFF
>TRBV10-3|TRBJ2-7|NA|NA
TGTGCCATCAGTGAGTATTCGGGACTCCACTACGAGCAGTACTTC
CAISEYSGLHYEQYF
>TRBV10-1|TRBJ2-7|NA|NA
TGCGCCAGCAGTGAGTCACTCCAGGGTTTTTGCGAGCAGTACTTC
CASSESLQGFCEQYF
>TRBV30|TRBJ2-7|NA|TRBD1
TGTGCCTGGAGTTCCCCCGGGACAGCGGTGTGGGAGCAGTACTTC
CAWSSPGTAVWEQYF
>TRBV19|TRBJ1-3|NA|TRBD1
TGTGCCAGTAGCCCGGACAGGGGATCAAGAAACACCATATATTTT
CASSPDRGSRNTIYF
>TRBV7-9|TRBJ1-4|NA|NA
TGTGCCAGCAGCTTTTGGGGGGATGATGAAAAACTGTTTTTT
CASSFWGDDEKLFF
>TRBV2|TRBJ2-3|NA|NA
TGTGCCAGCAGTGAGAGGTCAGGGGGCACAGATACGCAGTATTTT
CASSERSGGTDTQYF
>TRBV5-1|TRBJ2-5|NA|TRBD2
TGCGCCAGCAGCCAGCGGGAGGGAGGTGGAGAGACCCAGTACTTC
CASSQREGGGETQYF
>TRBV10-2|TRBJ2-3|NA|NA
TGCGCCAGCAGTGATTGGCAGGATCAAGGCACAGATACGCAGTATTTT
CASSDWQDQGTDTQYF